Given below is one T cell receptor beta chain in context. Germline V gene sequence: CDR1 SGHNT, CDR2 YYREEE (reference sequence). Trimming cost V 0 bases and J 10 bases; bases outside gene matches: 7. The CDR3 loop spans 16 amino acids. The record originates from a study of control samples from healthy donors and cancer patients. Sequencing used immunoSEQ multiplex PCR; TCRdb keeps in-frame clones, though not all of them. The sample includes about 18,000 clones, under 90% of them seen just once. The chain is built from TRBV5-4 and TRBJ1-6; 10 nucleotides line up with TRBD1. The sequenced sample consisted of PBMCs. This TCR was sampled from a woman in her sixties or seventies with lung cancer. CDR3 nucleotide sequence: TGTGCCAGCAGCTTGGGAGGGACAGGGGTAGGGTCACCCCTCCACTTT. Translated, it gives CASSLGGTGVGSPLHF.